These T cell receptor beta chains were read from a single sample in a study of beta chain features in type 1 diabetes. Profiled with immunoSEQ multiplex PCR; TCRdb holds only in-frame clones, not every one. The table lists around 310,000 clones, about 14% of them singletons. Sequenced: naive CD4+ T cells from blood. These receptors were collected from a woman younger than 35 with type 1 diabetes. Each CDR3 is given with its conserved first and last residue. A D gene is named only where the DNA matches it firmly. Clone size, where shown, is once, few, many, or a class for clones that have expanded.

d_gene,v_gene,abundance,j_gene,len,CDR3aa,CDR3nt
TRBD2,TRBV19,NA,TRBJ2-3,16,CASRPHSGRFADTQYF,TGTGCCAGTAGGCCACATAGCGGGAGGTTCGCAGATACGCAGTATTTT
TRBD2,TRBV5-1,few,TRBJ2-5,18,CASSPRQTSGSRAETQYF,TGCGCCAGCAGCCCTAGACAGACTAGCGGGAGCCGTGCAGAGACCCAGTACTTC
NA,TRBV25-1,few,TRBJ1-3,13,CASITTGGNTIYF,TGTGCCAGCATCACAACGGGGGGAAACACCATATATTTT
NA,TRBV28,NA,TRBJ1-1,12,CASSFDSPEAFF,TGTGCCAGCAGTTTTGACAGCCCTGAAGCTTTCTTT
TRBD1,TRBV18,NA,TRBJ2-1,14,CASSLDRGASEQFF,TGTGCCAGCTCGCTAGACAGGGGGGCTAGTGAGCAGTTCTTC
TRBD2,TRBV28,NA,TRBJ2-1,18,CASRPTPGGLAGYNEQFF,TGTGCCAGCAGACCCACCCCCGGGGGACTAGCGGGATACAATGAGCAGTTCTTC
NA,TRBV18,NA,TRBJ2-3,14,CASSPPQGTDTQYF,TGTGCCAGCTCACCACCGCAGGGCACAGATACGCAGTATTTT
NA,TRBV30,NA,TRBJ2-4,14,CAWSTSGQRNIQYF,TGTGCCTGGAGTACATCCGGACAAAGGAACATTCAGTACTTC
NA,TRBV5-1,few,TRBJ1-1,14,CASRGIAGVTEAFF,TGCGCCAGCAGAGGAATCGCAGGGGTTACTGAAGCTTTCTTT
TRBD1,TRBV6-5,few,TRBJ1-3,12,CASSSQGDTIYF,TGTGCCAGCAGTTCTCAGGGGGACACCATATATTTT
TRBD2,TRBV7-3,few,TRBJ2-1,19,CASRHTGTSGKMGYNEQFF,TGTGCCAGCAGACACACCGGGACTAGCGGAAAGATGGGCTACAATGAGCAGTTCTTC
NA,TRBV28,few,TRBJ1-2,17,CASSPPGQLGTNYGYTF,TGTGCCAGCAGTCCCCCCGGTCAGCTGGGCACTAACTATGGCTACACCTTC
TRBD1,TRBV2,few,TRBJ2-7,11,CASSGTGSQYF,TGTGCCAGCAGCGGGACAGGGTCGCAGTACTTC
TRBD2,TRBV7-2,few,TRBJ2-7,14,CASSPMGGSYEQYF,TGTGCCAGCAGCCCTATGGGGGGGAGCTACGAGCAGTACTTC
NA,TRBV28,NA,TRBJ2-5,13,CASSLQGRGTQYF,TGTGCCAGCAGTTTACAAGGAAGAGGGACCCAGTACTTC
NA,TRBV9,few,TRBJ1-4,15,CASSVRGLANEKLFF,TGTGCCAGCAGCGTCAGGGGTTTGGCTAATGAAAAACTGTTTTTT
NA,TRBV10-3,NA,TRBJ1-5,12,CAISASVEPQHF,TGTGCCATCAGTGCCAGCGTAGAGCCCCAGCATTTT
TRBD1,TRBV29-1,NA,TRBJ1-1,13,CSVESTGGTEAFF,TGCAGCGTTGAATCCACAGGGGGCACTGAAGCTTTCTTT
NA,TRBV30,NA,TRBJ1-2,16,CASKTKNRRGFYGYTF,TGTGCCTCAAAAACGAAAAACCGGAGAGGCTTCTATGGCTACACCTTC
NA,TRBV5-1,few,TRBJ2-5,17,CASSLDQSGSLQETQYF,TGCGCCAGCAGCTTGGACCAAAGCGGCTCTCTCCAAGAGACCCAGTACTTC
NA,TRBV7-2,few,TRBJ1-1,15,CASSLEAGLNTEAFF,TGTGCCAGCAGCTTAGAGGCAGGGCTGAACACTGAAGCTTTCTTT
TRBD1,TRBV5-1,NA,TRBJ2-3,16,CASSLRTGGLTDTQYF,TGCGCCAGCAGCCTTAGGACAGGTGGCCTCACAGATACGCAGTATTTT
TRBD2,TRBV4-3,NA,TRBJ2-3,17,CASSQEASGRWPDTQYF,TGCGCCAGCAGCCAAGAGGCTAGCGGGAGGTGGCCAGATACGCAGTATTTT
TRBD1,TRBV29-1,NA,TRBJ1-1,13,CSVVRDRNTEAFF,TGCAGCGTTGTCAGGGACAGGAACACTGAAGCTTTCTTT
NA,TRBV29-1,NA,TRBJ2-1,15,CSVGGESISYNEQFF,TGCAGCGTTGGGGGGGAGAGTATTTCCTACAATGAGCAGTTCTTC
NA,TRBV18,few,TRBJ1-2,14,CASSPAGGPGGYTF,TGTGCCAGCTCACCGGCCGGGGGGCCGGGGGGCTACACCTTC
TRBD2,TRBV7-2,NA,TRBJ2-1,15,CASRKTSGTFNEQFF,TGTGCCAGCAGAAAGACTAGCGGGACCTTCAATGAGCAGTTCTTC
TRBD2,TRBV30,few,TRBJ2-2,16,CAWSRKAGGGTGELFF,TGTGCCTGGAGTCGTAAGGCGGGAGGTGGCACCGGGGAGCTGTTTTTT
NA,TRBV5-6,NA,TRBJ2-6,13,CASSPSLRSFLTF,TGTGCCAGCAGTCCCAGTTTGCGGAGCTTCCTGACTTTC
TRBD2,TRBV19,few,TRBJ2-5,15,CASSPPLAGVQTQYF,TGTGCCAGTAGCCCTCCCCTAGCGGGAGTACAGACCCAGTACTTC
TRBD2,TRBV5-1,NA,TRBJ2-2,15,CASSLVASGRRELFF,TGCGCCAGCAGCTTGGTGGCTAGCGGGCGGCGGGAGCTGTTTTTT
NA,TRBV19,few,TRBJ2-7,14,CASAPGQPSYEQYF,TGTGCCAGTGCTCCGGGACAACCCTCCTACGAGCAGTACTTC
TRBD1,TRBV4-1,few,TRBJ2-5,14,CASRPGQGRETQYF,TGCGCCAGCAGACCCGGACAGGGAAGAGAGACCCAGTACTTC
TRBD2,TRBV18,NA,TRBJ2-3,16,CASSPILAGGGDTQYF,TGTGCCAGCTCACCGATACTAGCGGGAGGCGGAGATACGCAGTATTTT